The 29 T cell receptor beta chains below all came from one sample that was sequenced in a study of T cell repertoires in cytomegalovirus infection. TCRdb fed the reads into MiXCR, producing one record per CDR3 protein. The repertoire holds roughly 180,000 distinct CDR3 sequences, with 20% to 25% as singletons. No cognate antigen is known for these TCRs. The sample in question was CD8+ T cells from cultured PBMCs, obtained from culture after CMV antigen stimulation. The receptor set was obtained from a human donor in good health (CMV status not recorded). Some clones in this sample may be carry-over from other donors' samples.

V gene TRBV9 combines with J gene TRBJ2-1, with 10 positions matching TRBD2. The CDR3 covers 17 residues. The V gene end was trimmed by 3 bases and the J gene end by 7 bases; junction bases not matched to a gene: 13. Per germline, CDR1 SGDLS and CDR2 YYNGEE. CDR3 sequence: CASSGSISGGDVNEQFF. Written as DNA, the CDR3 is TGTGCCAGCAGCGGATCCATAAGCGGGGGGGATGTAAATGAGCAGTTCTTC.

The chain is built from TRBV7-2 and TRBJ2-2; 7 bases line up with TRBD1. Trimming removed 5 bases from V and 1 base from J; junction bases left unmatched: 10. Germline CDR1 and CDR2: SGHTA and FQGNSA. This CDR3 comprises 17 residues. CDR3 residues: CASSPTRQGWNTGELFF. CDR3 in DNA: TGTGCCAGCAGCCCCACCCGACAGGGTTGGAACACCGGGGAGCTGTTTTTT. The entire variable domain, with the rest obtained from reference TRBV7-2 and TRBJ2-2, is as follows: GAGVSQSPSNKVTEKGKDVELRCDPISGHTALYWYRQSLGQGLEFLIYFQGNSAPDKSGLPSDRFSAERTGGSVSTLTIQRTQQEDSAVYLCASSPTRQGWNTGELFFGEGSRLTVL.

The chain employs TRBV27 and TRBJ2-7; weak D call: TRBD2 (5 bases). Germline V gene lookup returns CDR1 MNHEY and CDR2 SMNVEV (reference sequence). The CDR3 contains 15 residues. Trimming removed 3 bases at V and 7 bases at J, with 19 bases between. The CDR3 sequence: CASSFGGPSTGEQYF. CDR3 nucleotides: TGTGCCAGCAGTTTTGGAGGACCATCCACGGGAGAGCAGTACTTC.

This clonotype was seen a few times. The gene calls are TRBV7-2 and TRBJ2-7; 11 bases map to TRBD1. The CDR3 is made up of 16 amino acids. With 5 bases clipped from V and 2 bases from J, the junction kept 8 bases outside the gene matches. Germline values: CDR1 SGHTA, CDR2 FQGNSA. DNA for the CDR3: TGTGCCAGCAGCATCCCGGGACAGGGGGGAGCCTACGAGCAGTACTTC. Amino acids: CASSIPGQGGAYEQYF.

The chain has TRBV7-3 and TRBJ2-2, with D possibly matching TRBD2 (5 bases). The germline gives CDR1 SGHTA, CDR2 FQGTGA. Deletions cut 6 bases from V and 4 bases from J, with 12 bases between. The CDR3 is 14 residues long. CDR3 DNA: TGTGCCAGCAGTTTGGCGGAGGCCACCGGGGAGCTGTTTTTT. Encoded protein: CASSLAEATGELFF.

This clonotype turned up a few times. This chain uses TRBV27 with TRBJ2-1, with D maybe TRBD1 (5 bases). Germline V lookup: CDR1 MNHEY, CDR2 SMNVEV (reference sequence). V was trimmed by 2 bases and J by 7 bases, leaving 12 bases between them. The CDR3 totals 14 residues. CDR3 in amino acids: CASSLPANRNEQFF. CDR3 bases: TGTGCCAGCAGTTTACCAGCGAACAGGAATGAGCAGTTCTTC.

This clonotype was recorded a few times. V gene TRBV6-2 or TRBV6-3 combines with J gene TRBJ2-7, with 8 positions matching TRBD2. Germline assignment: CDR1 MNHEY and CDR2 SVGEGT. The V gene end was trimmed by 0 bases and the J gene end by 6 bases; junction bases not matched to a gene: 4. The CDR3 totals 14 residues. The CDR3 DNA reads TGTGCCAGCAGTTACTCGCGGGGGGCGGTCGAGCAGTACGTC. Its translation: CASSYSRGAVEQYV.

This CDR3 is CASSVARWNIQYF. The CDR3 nucleotides are TGTGCCAGCAGCGTGGCCCGGTGGAACATTCAGTACTTC. The rearrangement joins TRBV7-9 to TRBJ2-4; D unresolved. The CDR3 sequence is 13 residues long. Germline V gene sequence: CDR1 SEHNR, CDR2 FQNEAQ (reference sequence). The V end was cut by 5 bases, the J end by 7 bases, with 12 bases between.

This clonotype has a handful of counts. The J gene is TRBJ2-7, the V gene TRBV7-8; 8 bases line up with TRBD2. Per the germline V gene, CDR1 is SGHVS and CDR2 is FQNEAQ. V dropped 5 bases and J dropped 5; count of bases not matched to a gene: 11. The CDR3 contains 15 residues. The CDR3, as DNA: TGTGCCAGCAGCCCATACGGGAGGGCCATGAACGAGCAGTACTTC. Amino acid sequence: CASSPYGRAMNEQYF.

This clonotype was detected once. The chain is built from TRBV5-5 and TRBJ2-7; TRBD1 is a possible D gene (6 bases). Trimming stripped 0 bases from V and 5 bases from J, with 15 bases between. This CDR3 contains 15 residues. Germline loops: CDR1 SGHKS, CDR2 YYEKEE (reference sequence). Here the CDR3 reads CASSLVLDSGNEQYF. In nucleotides, the CDR3 is TGTGCCAGCAGCTTGGTGTTGGACAGTGGTAACGAGCAGTACTTC.

In this sample, this clonotype turned up a few times. The genes are TRBV25-1 and TRBJ1-2; the D is unclear. CDR3 length equals 18 residues. Germline-derived CDR1 and CDR2 are MGHDK and SYGVNS. The V end lost 1 base, the J end lost 8 bases, and 26 bases lay between the germline ends. The CDR3 protein is CASSELGQFKSPLLGYTF. CDR3 nucleotides: TGTGCCAGCAGTGAATTAGGGCAGTTCAAATCCCCCCTCCTCGGCTACACCTTC.

This clonotype appeared once. J is TRBJ2-7 and V is TRBV28; 7 bases match TRBD1. CDR1 is MDHEN, CDR2 SYDVKM, per germline. The V gene end was trimmed by 8 bases and the J gene end by 4 bases; junction bases not matched to a gene: 8. The CDR3 loop spans 13 amino acids. CDR3 bases: TGTGCCAGCGGCCAGGGGGTTCTGTACGAGCAGTACTTC. Translating it yields CASGQGVLYEQYF.

V gene TRBV25-1 combines with J gene TRBJ1-1; 7 bases match TRBD1. The trim removed 1 base at V and 8 bases at J, leaving 10 bases unmatched. The CDR3 extends over 15 amino acids. CDR1 is MGHDK and CDR2 is SYGVNS in the germline V gene. In nucleotides, the CDR3 is TGTGCCAGCAGTGAATGGGGGACAGTAACCCACGAAGCTTTCTTT. Translated, it gives CASSEWGTVTHEAFF.

The gene calls are TRBV4-1 and TRBJ2-5; no reliable D call. The CDR3 has 14 residues. V lost 0 bases to trimming and J lost 4 bases, with 9 bases between them. Germline assignment: CDR1 MGHRA and CDR2 YSYEKL. CDR3 sequence (DNA): TGCGCCAGCAGCCAAGAAAGGGTCCGAGAGACCCAGTACTTC. It yields the protein CASSQERVRETQYF.

This clonotype was recorded a few times. This chain uses TRBV7-9 with TRBJ1-4, with 7 bases that match TRBD1. The CDR3 is made up of 15 amino acids. With 6 bases clipped from V and 6 bases from J, the junction kept 10 bases outside the gene matches. Germline CDR1 and CDR2: SEHNR and FQNEAQ (reference sequence). CDR3 in amino acids: CASRDRTGVDEKLFF. CDR3 nucleotides: TGTGCCAGCAGAGACCGGACAGGAGTGGATGAAAAACTGTTTTTT.

The V and J genes are TRBV6-1 and TRBJ2-7; D perhaps matches TRBD2 (5 bases). The CDR3 consists of 19 residues. Germline V lookup: CDR1 MNHNS, CDR2 SASEGT. The V end lost 2 bases, the J end lost 3 bases, and 26 bases lay between the germline ends. CDR3 DNA: TGTGCCAGCAGTGAACGGCAGGTTTTCGGGGATTCGGTTGGCTACGAGCAGTACTTC. As protein: CASSERQVFGDSVGYEQYF.

This chain uses TRBV6-2 or TRBV6-3 with TRBJ1-1; weak D call: TRBD1 (6 bases). Germline values: CDR1 MNHEY, CDR2 SVGEGT. V shed 1 base and J shed 4 bases, with 13 bases lying between them. The CDR3 sequence is 15 residues long. This CDR3 reads CASSYYGGPGTEAFF. CDR3 DNA sequence: TGTGCCAGCAGTTACTACGGGGGCCCGGGCACTGAAGCTTTCTTT.

This clonotype was counted a few times. J is TRBJ1-4 and V is TRBV6-5, with a possible D match to TRBD1 (5 bases). Trimming left V 2 bases short and J 5 bases short, with 12 bases between. Germline V gene data show CDR1 as MNHEY and CDR2 as SVGAGI. The CDR3 contains 15 residues. DNA of the CDR3: TGTGCCAGCAGTTACGCCGGGACGGGAAATGAAAAACTGTTTTTT. Translating it yields CASSYAGTGNEKLFF.

The chain carries TRBV11-1 and TRBJ2-7; D gene uncertain. CDR3 length: 12 amino acids. Germline V lookup: CDR1 SGHAT, CDR2 FQDESV (reference sequence). V lost 5 bases and J 2 bases, leaving 7 bases between the germline ends. CDR3 residues: CASSGSPYEQYF. The CDR3 bases are TGTGCCAGCAGCGGGTCCCCCTACGAGCAGTACTTC.

V and J are TRBV20-1 and TRBJ1-6, with TRBD1 identical over 8 bases. CDR3 length: 13 amino acids. Germline V gene data show CDR1 as DFQATT and CDR2 as SNEGSKA (reference sequence). V was pared by 5 bases and J by 7 bases, with 4 bases of the junction left unmatched. CDR3: CSAGTGGNSPLHF. In DNA form, the CDR3 reads TGCAGTGCTGGGACAGGCGGGAATTCACCCCTCCACTTT.

This clonotype was counted only a few times. The chain links TRBV7-9 to TRBJ1-5; D is unresolved. The CDR3 extends over 14 amino acids. Trimming pared 5 bases from V and 0 bases from J, leaving 8 bases between. Germline V gene lookup returns CDR1 SEHNR and CDR2 FQNEAQ (reference sequence). CDR3 sequence: CASSPAGSNQPQHF. The CDR3 DNA follows: TGTGCCAGCAGCCCTGCAGGTAGCAATCAGCCCCAGCATTTT.

The V call is TRBV7-8, the J call TRBJ1-6; tentatively, D is TRBD1 (5 bases). This CDR3 spans 13 amino acids. The germline V gene encodes CDR1 SGHVS and CDR2 FQNEAQ. The V end lost 5 bases, the J end lost 10 bases, and 12 bases lay between the germline ends. CDR3 DNA sequence: TGTGCCAGCAGCCCTGGGACCGAATCACCCCTCCACTTT. Translating it yields CASSPGTESPLHF.

The rearrangement uses TRBV4-2 and TRBJ1-2, with 10 bases fitting TRBD1. This CDR3 has 15 amino acids. Germline CDR1 and CDR2: LGHNA and YNFKEQ. Unmatched junction bases numbered 5, after V lost 3 bases and J lost 4 bases. The CDR3 sequence is CASSQEGQGGYGYTF. For the CDR3, the DNA is TGTGCCAGCAGCCAGGAAGGACAGGGGGGCTATGGCTACACCTTC.

The V call is TRBV7-9, the J call TRBJ1-2; 11 positions agree with TRBD1. The CDR3 covers 16 residues. The germline gives CDR1 SEHNR, CDR2 FQNEAQ (reference sequence). Trimming at V came to 3 bases and at J to 6 bases, leaving 9 bases not matched to a gene. In DNA, the CDR3 is TGTGCCAGCAGCTTGATCTTTGGGACAGGGGGGAATGGCTACACCTTC. It translates to CASSLIFGTGGNGYTF.

This clonotype was detected a few times. The chain couples TRBV5-6 to TRBJ2-4; no clear D. The V end lost 2 bases, the J end lost 4 bases, and 10 bases lay between the germline ends. In germline, CDR1 is SGHDT, CDR2 YYEEEE. The CDR3 has 14 amino acids. This CDR3 is CASSFGIGKNIQYF. For the CDR3, the DNA is TGTGCCAGCAGCTTTGGGATCGGTAAAAACATTCAGTACTTC.

The rearrangement joins TRBV6-6 to TRBJ1-1; D unresolved. Germline values: CDR1 MNHNY, CDR2 SVGAGI (reference sequence). The CDR3 runs to 13 residues. The V and J ends lost 2 bases and 5 bases respectively, with 9 bases between them. CDR3 bases: TGTGCCAGCAGTTACGATAGGAGTACTGAAGCTTTCTTT. This encodes CASSYDRSTEAFF.

This rearrangement joins TRBV19 to TRBJ1-5; D not certain. Per the germline V gene, CDR1 is LNHDA and CDR2 is SQIVND (reference sequence). CDR3 length equals 15 residues. The V end was cut by 3 bases, the J end by 0 bases, with 9 bases between. CDR3 region: CASSIPGYSNQPQHF. CDR3 nucleotide sequence: TGTGCCAGTAGTATCCCCGGATATAGCAATCAGCCCCAGCATTTT.

This clonotype turned up a few times. The chain joins TRBV9 to TRBJ2-2; 7 bases fit TRBD2. The CDR3 loop spans 16 amino acids. Germline CDR1 reads SGDLS; CDR2 reads YYNGEE. After removal of 1 base from V and 4 bases from J, the junction contained 7 bases not matched to a gene. CDR3 residues: CASSVSSGGFTGELFF. CDR3 bases: TGTGCCAGCAGCGTATCCTCGGGGGGTTTCACCGGGGAGCTGTTTTTT.

The rearrangement joins TRBV27 to TRBJ2-2; perhaps TRBD2 as D (6 bases). Germline assignment: CDR1 MNHEY and CDR2 SMNVEV (reference sequence). The CDR3 has 14 amino acids. Trimming removed 2 bases from V and 4 bases from J, with 8 bases in between. CDR3 amino acids: CASSLTSLTGELFF. Written as DNA, the CDR3 is TGTGCCAGCAGTTTAACTAGCCTCACCGGGGAGCTGTTTTTT.